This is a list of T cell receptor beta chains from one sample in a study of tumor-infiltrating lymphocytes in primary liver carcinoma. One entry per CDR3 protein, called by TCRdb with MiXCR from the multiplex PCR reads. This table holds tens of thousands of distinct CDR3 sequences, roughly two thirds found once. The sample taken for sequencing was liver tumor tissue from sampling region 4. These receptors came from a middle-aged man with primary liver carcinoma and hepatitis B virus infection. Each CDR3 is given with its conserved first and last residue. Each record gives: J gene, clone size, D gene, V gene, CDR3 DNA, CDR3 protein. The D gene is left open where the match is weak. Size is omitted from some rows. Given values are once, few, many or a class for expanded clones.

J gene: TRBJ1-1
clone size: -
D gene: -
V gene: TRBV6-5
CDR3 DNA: TGTGCCAGCAGTCCAGCCAGTTACTCTGAAGCTTTCTTT
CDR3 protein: CASSPASYSEAFF

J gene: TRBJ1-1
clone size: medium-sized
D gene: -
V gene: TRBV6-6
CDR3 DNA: TGTGCCAGCAGTTACTCGGACACTGAAGCTTTCTTT
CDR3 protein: CASSYSDTEAFF

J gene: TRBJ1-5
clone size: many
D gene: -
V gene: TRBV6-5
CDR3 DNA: TGTGCCAGCAGTTACTCCCCCCTACAGCCCCAGCATTTT
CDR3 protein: CASSYSPLQPQHF

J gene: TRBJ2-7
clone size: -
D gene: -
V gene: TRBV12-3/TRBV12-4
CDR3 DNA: TGTGCCATCAGCCCGACATGGCGTCACTACGAGCAGTACTTC
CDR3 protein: CAISPTWRHYEQYF

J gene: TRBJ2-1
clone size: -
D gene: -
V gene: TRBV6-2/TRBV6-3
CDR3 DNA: TGTACCAGCAGTTTGCCCTGTCCATACAATGAGCAGTTCTTC
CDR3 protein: CTSSLPCPYNEQFF

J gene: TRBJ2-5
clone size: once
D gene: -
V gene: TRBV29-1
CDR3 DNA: TGCAGCGTTGAAGCGGACAGAGGGCGAACAGAGACCCAGTACTTC
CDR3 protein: CSVEADRGRTETQYF

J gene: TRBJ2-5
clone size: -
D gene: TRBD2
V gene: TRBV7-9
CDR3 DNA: TGTGCCAGCAACCCCGGGACTAGCGGGACCATCCAAGAGACCAAGTACTTC
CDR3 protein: CASNPGTSGTIQETKYF

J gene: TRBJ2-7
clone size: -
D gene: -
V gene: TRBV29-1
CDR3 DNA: TGCAGTGCTCGAGACAGCCACGAGCAGAACTTC
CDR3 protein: CSARDSHEQNF

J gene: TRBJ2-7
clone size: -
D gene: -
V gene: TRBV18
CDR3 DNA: TGTGTGAGCCCACCACCGCACCTCTCCTACGAGCAGTACTTC
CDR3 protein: CVSPPPHLSYEQYF

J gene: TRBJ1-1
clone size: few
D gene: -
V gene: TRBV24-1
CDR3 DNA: TGTGCCATCCGAGATACCGGACAGATCACTGAAGCTTTCTTT
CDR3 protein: CAIRDTGQITEAFF

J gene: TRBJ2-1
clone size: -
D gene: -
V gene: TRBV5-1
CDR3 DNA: TGCGCCAGCAACATCCAGGGGGCGGGGGGGCAGCTCTTC
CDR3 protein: CASNIQGAGGQLF

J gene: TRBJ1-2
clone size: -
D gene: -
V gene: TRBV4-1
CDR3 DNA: TGCGCCAGCAGCCAAGTGGACGGGAACTATGGCTACAGCTTC
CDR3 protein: CASSQVDGNYGYSF

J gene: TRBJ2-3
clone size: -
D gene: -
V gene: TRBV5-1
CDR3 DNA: TGCGCCAGCAGCTTGGGGTCAAACACCCGGATGGGAGATACGCAGTATTTT
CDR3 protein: CASSLGSNTRMGDTQYF

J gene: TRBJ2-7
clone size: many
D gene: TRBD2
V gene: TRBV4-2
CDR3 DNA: TGTGCCAGCAGCCAAGATAGCGGGAGGGACAACGAGCAATACTTC
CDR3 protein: CASSQDSGRDNEQYF

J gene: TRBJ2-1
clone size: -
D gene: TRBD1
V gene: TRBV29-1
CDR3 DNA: TGCAGCGTTCTCGGGACAGGGAGCGATGAGCAATTCTTC
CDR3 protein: CSVLGTGSDEQFF

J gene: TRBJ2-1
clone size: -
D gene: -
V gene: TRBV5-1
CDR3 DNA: TGCGCCAGCAGTTATACCGGGCTTCACTGGAATGAGCAGTTCTTC
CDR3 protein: CASSYTGLHWNEQFF

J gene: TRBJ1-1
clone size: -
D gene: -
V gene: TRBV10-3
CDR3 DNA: TGTGCCATCAGTGACCGCTATACGAACACTGCAGCTTTCTTT
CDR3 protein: CAISDRYTNTAAFF

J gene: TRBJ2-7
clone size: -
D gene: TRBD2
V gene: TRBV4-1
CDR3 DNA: TGCGCCAGCAGCCATAGCGGGATAGGGACCTCTGAGCAGTACTTC
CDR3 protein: CASSHSGIGTSEQYF

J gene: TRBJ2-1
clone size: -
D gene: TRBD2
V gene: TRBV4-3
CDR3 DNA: TGCGCCAGCAGCCCTGGGGGACTAGCGTTGAACAATGAGCAGTTCTTC
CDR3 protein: CASSPGGLALNNEQFF

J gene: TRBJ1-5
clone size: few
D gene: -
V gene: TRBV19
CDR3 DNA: TGTGCCAGTAGTTCTCGGACAGCGCCCAGTCAGCCCCAGCATTTT
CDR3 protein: CASSSRTAPSQPQHF

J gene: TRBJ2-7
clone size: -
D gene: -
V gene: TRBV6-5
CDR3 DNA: TGTGCCAGCAGACCCGGACATGCAGCATCCTTTTACGAACAGTACTTC
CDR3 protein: CASRPGHAASFYEQYF

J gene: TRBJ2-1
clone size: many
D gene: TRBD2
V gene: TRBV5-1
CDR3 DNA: TGCGCCAGCAGCTTGGTTTCTTGGGAGGGGCGTCACCTCTACAATGAGCAGTTCTTC
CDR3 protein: CASSLVSWEGRHLYNEQFF

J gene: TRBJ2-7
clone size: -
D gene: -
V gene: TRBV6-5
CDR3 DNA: TGTGCCGGCAGTCACGACCCCAGGGTCTACGAGCAGTACTTC
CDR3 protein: CAGSHDPRVYEQYF

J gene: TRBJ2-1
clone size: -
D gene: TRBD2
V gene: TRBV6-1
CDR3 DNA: TGTACCAGCATAGGGACTAACTTGGATGAGCAGTTCTTC
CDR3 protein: CTSIGTNLDEQFF

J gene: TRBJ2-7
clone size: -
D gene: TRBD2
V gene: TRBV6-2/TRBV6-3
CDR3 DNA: TGTTCCAGCAGTTACTCGGCGGGAGGGCAGAACGAGCAGTACTTC
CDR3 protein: CSSSYSAGGQNEQYF

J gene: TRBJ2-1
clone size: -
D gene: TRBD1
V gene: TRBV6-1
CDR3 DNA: TGTGCCAGCAGTGAGACAGGGGGTATGTACAATGGGCAGTTCTTC
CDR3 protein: CASSETGGMYNGQFF

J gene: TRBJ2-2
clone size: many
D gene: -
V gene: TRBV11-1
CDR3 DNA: TGTGCCAGCAGCTTATGGGCAAACACCGGGGAGCTGTTTTTT
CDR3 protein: CASSLWANTGELFF

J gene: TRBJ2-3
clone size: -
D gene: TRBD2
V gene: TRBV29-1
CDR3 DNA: TGCAACGGCCTTAGCGGGAGGGGCACAGATACGCAGTACTTT
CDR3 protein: CNGLSGRGTDTQYF

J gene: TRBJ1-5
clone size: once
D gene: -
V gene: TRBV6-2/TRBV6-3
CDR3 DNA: TGTGTTAGCAAGAGGACAATGAGCAATCAGCCCCAGCATTTT
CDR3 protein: CVSKRTMSNQPQHF

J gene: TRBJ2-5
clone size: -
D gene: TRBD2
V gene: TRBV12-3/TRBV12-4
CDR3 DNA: TGTGTCGGTTCGCTAGCGGGAGTGGATACCCAGTACTTC
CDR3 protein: CVGSLAGVDTQYF

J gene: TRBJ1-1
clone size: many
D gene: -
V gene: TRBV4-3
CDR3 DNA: TGCGCCAGCAGCCAAGCTAGGAACACTGAAGCTTTCTTT
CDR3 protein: CASSQARNTEAFF

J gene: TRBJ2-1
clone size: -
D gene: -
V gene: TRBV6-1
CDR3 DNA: TGTGCCAGCAGGGCGGAGGGCCGTACGGGTGAGCAGTTCTTC
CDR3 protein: CASRAEGRTGEQFF

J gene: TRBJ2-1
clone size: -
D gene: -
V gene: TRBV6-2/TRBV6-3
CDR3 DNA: TGTACCAGCAGTTCCCCCCCTTTACGGTATAATGAGCAGTTCTTC
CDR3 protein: CTSSSPPLRYNEQFF

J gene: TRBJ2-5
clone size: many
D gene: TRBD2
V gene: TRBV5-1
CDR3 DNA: TGCGGCAGCAGGAGCGGGAGGCTTCAAGAGACCCAGTACTTC
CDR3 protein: CGSRSGRLQETQYF

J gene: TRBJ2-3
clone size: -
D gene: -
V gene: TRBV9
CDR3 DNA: TGTGCCAGCAGGGTAGCTTTGGGGGCAGATACGCAGTATTTT
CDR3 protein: CASRVALGADTQYF

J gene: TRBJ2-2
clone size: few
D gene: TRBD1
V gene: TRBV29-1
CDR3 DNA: TGCAACGTTGAAGGACAGGGGTCTGGGGAGCTGTTTTTT
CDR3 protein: CNVEGQGSGELFF

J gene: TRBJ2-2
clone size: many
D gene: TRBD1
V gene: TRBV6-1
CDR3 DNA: TGTGCCAGCAGAGGAATACAGGGGGCTTTGGACACCGGGGAGCTGTTTTTT
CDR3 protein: CASRGIQGALDTGELFF

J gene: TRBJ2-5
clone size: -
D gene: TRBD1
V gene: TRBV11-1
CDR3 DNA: TGTGTCAGCAATGGACAGGCGGAGGTGGTGACCCAGTACTTC
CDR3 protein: CVSNGQAEVVTQYF

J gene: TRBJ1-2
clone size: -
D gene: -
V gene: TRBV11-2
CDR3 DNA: TGTTCCAGCAGGTTATACCGTTGGCCGGGCGGCTACGCCTTC
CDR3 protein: CSSRLYRWPGGYAF